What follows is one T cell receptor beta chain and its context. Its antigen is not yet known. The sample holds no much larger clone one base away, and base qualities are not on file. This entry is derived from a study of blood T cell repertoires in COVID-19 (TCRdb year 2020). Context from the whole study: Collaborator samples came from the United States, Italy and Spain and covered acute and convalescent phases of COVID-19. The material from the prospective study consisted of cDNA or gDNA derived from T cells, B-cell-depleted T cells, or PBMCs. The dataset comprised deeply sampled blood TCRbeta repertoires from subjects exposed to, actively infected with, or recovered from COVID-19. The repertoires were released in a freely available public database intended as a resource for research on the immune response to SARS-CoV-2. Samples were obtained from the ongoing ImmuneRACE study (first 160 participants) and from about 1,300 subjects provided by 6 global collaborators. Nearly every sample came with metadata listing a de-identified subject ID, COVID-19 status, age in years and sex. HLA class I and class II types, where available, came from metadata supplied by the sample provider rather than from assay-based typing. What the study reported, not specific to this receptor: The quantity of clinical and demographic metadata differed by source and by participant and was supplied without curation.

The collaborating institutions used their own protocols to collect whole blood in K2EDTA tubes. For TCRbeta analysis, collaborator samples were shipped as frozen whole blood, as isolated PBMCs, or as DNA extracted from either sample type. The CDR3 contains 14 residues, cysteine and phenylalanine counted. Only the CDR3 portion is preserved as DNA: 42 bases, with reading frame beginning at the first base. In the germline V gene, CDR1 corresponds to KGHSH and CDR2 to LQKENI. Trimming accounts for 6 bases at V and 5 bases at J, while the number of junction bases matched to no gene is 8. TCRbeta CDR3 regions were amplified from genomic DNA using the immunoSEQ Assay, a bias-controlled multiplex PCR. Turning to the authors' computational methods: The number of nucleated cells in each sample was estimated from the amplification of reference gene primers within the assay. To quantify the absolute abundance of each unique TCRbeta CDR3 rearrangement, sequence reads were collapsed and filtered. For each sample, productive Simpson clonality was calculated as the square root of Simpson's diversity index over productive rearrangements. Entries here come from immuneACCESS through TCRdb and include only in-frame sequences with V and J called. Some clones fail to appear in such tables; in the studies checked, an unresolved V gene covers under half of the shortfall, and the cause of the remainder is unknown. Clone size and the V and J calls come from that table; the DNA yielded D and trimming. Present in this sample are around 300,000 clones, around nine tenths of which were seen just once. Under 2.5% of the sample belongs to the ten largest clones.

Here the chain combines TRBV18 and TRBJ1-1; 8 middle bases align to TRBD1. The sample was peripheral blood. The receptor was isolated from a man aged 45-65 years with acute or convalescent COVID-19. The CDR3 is CASSPRTGWTEAFF. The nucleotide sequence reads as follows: TGTGCCAGCTCTCCTCGGACAGGGTGGACTGAAGCTTTCTTT.